This T cell receptor (beta chain) was found in a study of T cell responses to AZD1222 COVID-19 vaccine. Sequencing was performed with immunoSEQ multiplex PCR; in TCRdb, only in-frame clones are kept and a portion is missing. The repertoire holds 120,000 or so clones, with around 90% as singletons. Germline V CDR1 and CDR2: LGHNT, FRNRAP. The CDR3 spans 13 residues. V shed 3 bases and J shed 9 bases, with 12 bases lying between them. Sequencing was performed on peripheral blood, taken on day 0 of AZD1222 vaccination. J is TRBJ2-1 and V is TRBV12-5; maybe TRBD1 (5 bases). The sequence was collected from an adult in good health. CDR3 sequence (DNA): TGTGCTAGTGGTTTTCCAGGGATTGGTGAGCAGTTCTTC. Translating it yields CASGFPGIGEQFF.